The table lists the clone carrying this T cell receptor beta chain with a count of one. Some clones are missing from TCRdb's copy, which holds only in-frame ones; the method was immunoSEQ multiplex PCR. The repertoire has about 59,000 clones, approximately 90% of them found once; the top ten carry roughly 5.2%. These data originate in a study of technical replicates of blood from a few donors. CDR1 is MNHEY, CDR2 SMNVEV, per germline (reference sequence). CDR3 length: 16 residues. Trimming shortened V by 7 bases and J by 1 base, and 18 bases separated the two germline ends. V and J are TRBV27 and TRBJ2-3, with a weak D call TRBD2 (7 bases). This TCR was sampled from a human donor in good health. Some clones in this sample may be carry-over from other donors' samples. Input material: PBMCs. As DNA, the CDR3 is TGTGCCAGCACCCCTTACGGGGGGCGTGGCACAGATACGCAGTATTTT. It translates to CASTPYGGRGTDTQYF.